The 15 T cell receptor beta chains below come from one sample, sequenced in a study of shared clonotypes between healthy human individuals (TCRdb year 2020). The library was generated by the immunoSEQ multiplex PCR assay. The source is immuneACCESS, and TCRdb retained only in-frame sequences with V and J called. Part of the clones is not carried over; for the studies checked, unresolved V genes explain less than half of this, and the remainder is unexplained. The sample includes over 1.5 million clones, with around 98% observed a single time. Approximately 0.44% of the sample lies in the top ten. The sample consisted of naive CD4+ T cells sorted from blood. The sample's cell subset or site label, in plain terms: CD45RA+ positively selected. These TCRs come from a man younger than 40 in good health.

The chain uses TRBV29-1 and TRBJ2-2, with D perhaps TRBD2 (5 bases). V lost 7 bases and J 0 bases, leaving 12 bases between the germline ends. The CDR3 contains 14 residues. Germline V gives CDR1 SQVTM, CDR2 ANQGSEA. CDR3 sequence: CSARGSPNTGELFF. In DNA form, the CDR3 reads TGCAGCGCCCGGGGTTCCCCGAACACCGGGGAGCTGTTTTTT.

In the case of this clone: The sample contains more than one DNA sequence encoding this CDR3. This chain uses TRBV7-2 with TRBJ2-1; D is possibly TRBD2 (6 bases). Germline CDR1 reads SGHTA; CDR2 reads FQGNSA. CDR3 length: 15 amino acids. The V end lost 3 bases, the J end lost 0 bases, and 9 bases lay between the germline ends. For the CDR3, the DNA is TGTGCCAGCAGCTTTAGCGGAAGCTCCTACAATGAGCAGTTCTTC. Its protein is CASSFSGSSYNEQFF.

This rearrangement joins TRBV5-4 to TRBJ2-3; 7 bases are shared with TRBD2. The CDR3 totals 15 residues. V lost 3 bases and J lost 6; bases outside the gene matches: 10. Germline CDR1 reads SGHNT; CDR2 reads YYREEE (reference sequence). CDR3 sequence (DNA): TGTGCCAGCAGCTCGGGAGGACGGCGCGAGGATACGCAGTATTTT. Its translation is CASSSGGRREDTQYF. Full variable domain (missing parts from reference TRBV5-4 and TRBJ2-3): ETGVTQSPTHLIKTRGQQVTLRCSSQSGHNTVSWYQQALGQGPQFIFQYYREEENGRGNFPPRFSGLQFPNYSSELNVNALELDDSALYLCASSSGGRREDTQYFGPGTRLTVL.

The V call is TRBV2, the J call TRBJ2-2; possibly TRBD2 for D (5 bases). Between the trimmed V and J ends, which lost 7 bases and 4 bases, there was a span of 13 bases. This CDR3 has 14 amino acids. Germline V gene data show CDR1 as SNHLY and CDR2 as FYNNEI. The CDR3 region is CASKRSGPTGELFF. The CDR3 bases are TGTGCCAGCAAGAGAAGCGGACCCACCGGGGAGCTGTTTTTT. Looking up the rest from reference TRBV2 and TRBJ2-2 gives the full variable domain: EPEVTQTPSHQVTQMGQEVILRCVPISNHLYFYWYRQILGQKVEFLVSFYNNEISEKSEIFDDQFSVERPDGSNFTLKIRSTKLEDSAMYFCASKRSGPTGELFFGEGSRLTVL.

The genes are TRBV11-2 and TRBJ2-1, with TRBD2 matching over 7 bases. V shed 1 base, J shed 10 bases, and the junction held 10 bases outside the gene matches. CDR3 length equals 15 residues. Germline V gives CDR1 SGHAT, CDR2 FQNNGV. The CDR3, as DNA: TGTGCCAGCAGCTTAGTGAGTTGGGCGGGAGACGAGCAGTTCTTC. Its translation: CASSLVSWAGDEQFF.

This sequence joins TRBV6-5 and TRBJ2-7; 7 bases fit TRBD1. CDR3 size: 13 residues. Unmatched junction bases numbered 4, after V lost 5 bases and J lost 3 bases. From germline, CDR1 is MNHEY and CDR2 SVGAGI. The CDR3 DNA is TGTGCCAGCAGTACGGACAGGCTCTACGAGCAGTACTTC. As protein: CASSTDRLYEQYF.

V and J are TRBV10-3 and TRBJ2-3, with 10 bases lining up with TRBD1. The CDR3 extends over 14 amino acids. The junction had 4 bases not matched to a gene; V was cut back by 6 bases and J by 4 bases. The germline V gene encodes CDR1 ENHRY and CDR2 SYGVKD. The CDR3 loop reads CAIRDRGGSDTQYF. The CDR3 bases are TGTGCCATCAGGGACAGGGGGGGCTCAGATACGCAGTATTTT.

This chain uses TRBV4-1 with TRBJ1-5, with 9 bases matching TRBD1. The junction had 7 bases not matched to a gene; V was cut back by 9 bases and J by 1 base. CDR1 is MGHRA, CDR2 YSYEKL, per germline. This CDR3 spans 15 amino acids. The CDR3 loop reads CASRDREISNQPQHF. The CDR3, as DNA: TGCGCCAGTCGGGACAGGGAAATAAGCAATCAGCCCCAGCATTTT.

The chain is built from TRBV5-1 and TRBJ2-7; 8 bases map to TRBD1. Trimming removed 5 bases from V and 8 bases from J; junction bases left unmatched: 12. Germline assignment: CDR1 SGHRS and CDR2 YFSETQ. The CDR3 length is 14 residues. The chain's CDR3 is CASRLTRDRIQQYF. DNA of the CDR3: TGCGCCAGCAGACTGACCCGGGACAGGATCCAGCAGTACTTC.

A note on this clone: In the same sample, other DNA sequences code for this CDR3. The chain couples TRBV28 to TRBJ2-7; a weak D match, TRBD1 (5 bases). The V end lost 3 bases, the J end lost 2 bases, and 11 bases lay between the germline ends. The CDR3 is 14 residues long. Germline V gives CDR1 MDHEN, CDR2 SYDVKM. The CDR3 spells CASSFPGRAYEQYF. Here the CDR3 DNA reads TGTGCCAGCAGTTTCCCGGGCAGGGCCTACGAGCAGTACTTC. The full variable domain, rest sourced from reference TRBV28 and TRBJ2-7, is DVKVTQSSRYLVKRTGEKVFLECVQDMDHENMFWYRQDPGLGLRLIYFSYDVKMKEKGDIPEGYSVSREKKERFSLILESASTNQTSMYLCASSFPGRAYEQYFGPGTRLTVT.

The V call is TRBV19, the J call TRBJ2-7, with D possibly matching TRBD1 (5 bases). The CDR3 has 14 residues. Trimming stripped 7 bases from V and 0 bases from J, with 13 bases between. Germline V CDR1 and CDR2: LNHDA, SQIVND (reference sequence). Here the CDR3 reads CASKGHKLSYEQYF. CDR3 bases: TGTGCCAGTAAGGGGCACAAGCTCTCCTACGAGCAGTACTTC.

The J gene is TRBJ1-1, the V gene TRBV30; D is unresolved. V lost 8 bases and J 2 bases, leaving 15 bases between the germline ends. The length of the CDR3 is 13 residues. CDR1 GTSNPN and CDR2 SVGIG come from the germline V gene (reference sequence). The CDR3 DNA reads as TGTGCCCTAAGAAGGGAGGTTAACACTGAAGCTTTCTTT. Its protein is CALRREVNTEAFF.

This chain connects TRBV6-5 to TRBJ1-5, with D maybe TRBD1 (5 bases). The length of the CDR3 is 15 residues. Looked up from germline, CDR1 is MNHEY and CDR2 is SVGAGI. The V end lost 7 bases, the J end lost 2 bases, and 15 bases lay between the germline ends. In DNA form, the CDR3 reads TGTGCCAGCACTCCGGGAGGAGGGGGCAATCAGCCCCAGCATTTT. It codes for CASTPGGGGNQPQHF.

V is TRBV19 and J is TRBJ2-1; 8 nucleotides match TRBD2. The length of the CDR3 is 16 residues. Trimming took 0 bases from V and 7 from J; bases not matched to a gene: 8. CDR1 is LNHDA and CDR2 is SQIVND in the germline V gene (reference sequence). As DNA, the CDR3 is TGTGCCAGTAGTATAGAAAAGCGGGAGCGGGGAAATGAGCAGTTCTTC. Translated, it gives CASSIEKRERGNEQFF.

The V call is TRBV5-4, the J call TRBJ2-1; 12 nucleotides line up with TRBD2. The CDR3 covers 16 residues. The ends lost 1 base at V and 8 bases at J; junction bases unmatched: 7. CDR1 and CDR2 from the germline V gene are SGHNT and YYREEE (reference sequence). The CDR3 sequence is CASSLRLAGGTDEQFF. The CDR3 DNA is TGTGCCAGCAGCTTGAGGCTAGCGGGAGGGACGGATGAGCAGTTCTTC. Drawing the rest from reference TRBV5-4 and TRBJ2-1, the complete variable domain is ETGVTQSPTHLIKTRGQQVTLRCSSQSGHNTVSWYQQALGQGPQFIFQYYREEENGRGNFPPRFSGLQFPNYSSELNVNALELDDSALYLCASSLRLAGGTDEQFFGPGTRLTVL.